This TCR beta chain comes out of a study of blood T cells in healthy people across ages (dated by TCRdb to between 2015 and 2017). In the study overall: In model experiments, template switching captured roughly one uniquely barcoded TCR beta cDNA molecule for every two T cells. Age-related changes in TCR beta repertoire diversity were measured in the study by deep sequencing normalized with unique cDNA molecular identifiers. Donors were grouped into four age groups: young (average roughly 16 years), middle-aged (roughly 38), aged (roughly 67) and long-lived (about 90). To avoid experimental bias, donors of different ages were spread randomly across the sequencing lanes. Two additional independent replicas of 1 million unique cDNA reads from the same blood draw were analyzed for two donors (one aged 18 to 30 and one aged 80 or older). Paper-wide results and their limitations: Because donor CMV infection status was unknown, age-related changes in expanded clonotypes were potentially confounded. Total diversity estimates from one million sequenced T cells were considered lower bounds and underestimates. There was a strong correlation between observed TCR beta diversity and the percentage of naive T cells measured by flow cytometry. Compared with the aged group, more naive CD4+ T cells, fewer expanded clones and increased TCR diversity were shown by the long-lived group, suggesting age selection. Because profiling used bulk unsorted PBMCs, naive and antigen-experienced compartments could not be compared conclusively. Observed TCR beta diversity per million T cells fell roughly linearly with age, and a significant reduction was already apparent by age roughly 41.

Systemically healthy Caucasian individuals from Russia, approximately 39 in total and aged roughly 6 to 90 years, were included as donors. Each donor gave approximately 9.4 milliliters of peripheral blood, drawn into EDTA-treated Vacutainer tubes. Ficoll-Paque density-gradient centrifugation was used to isolate PBMCs, with at least 6.5 million per sample. Total RNA, at least 6 micrograms per sample, was extracted from PBMCs with Trizol reagent. For every donor, an aliquot of PBMCs went through flow cytometry to measure the percentages of naive CD45RAhigh/CD27high T cells. Receptor amplification or capture employed 5' RACE. Sequencing was carried out with an Illumina HiSeq 2500. A second PCR of 7 to 11 cycles was performed with a sample-barcoded 5' primer and a J-beta primer mix. Each TCR beta cDNA molecule received a unique molecular identifier from a template-switch 5' adaptor carrying 12 random nucleotides. At least 2.5 million CDR3-containing paired-end reads were obtained from each sample. First-strand cDNA synthesis was performed from all RNA using the Mint cDNA synthesis kit, with priming by a TRBC-specific oligonucleotide. Following uracil-DNA glycosylase treatment, a first 18-cycle PCR with universal primers M1SS and BC2_uni_R was performed on all cDNA. On the study's bioinformatics: Normalization of each sample was performed by random selection of 1 million high-quality reads, each carrying a distinct molecular identifier. Instead of being binned into consensus sequences, reads with shared molecular identifiers were discarded. MiTCR, set to a Q25 quality threshold and the strictest error-elimination algorithm, was used for CDR3 identification, clonotype clustering and error correction. Lower-bound total TCR beta diversity was estimated with a nonparametric unseen species model using Euler transformation. Starting from the raw public reads, TCRdb applied fastp trimming at Q25, assembled clones with MiXCR and retained in-frame beta chains. Entries are consolidated by CDR3 protein sequence, retaining the most common genes and DNA. For this entry, the V and J calls and clone size follow TCRdb and not the study's own pipeline. This sample holds about a million distinct CDR3 sequences; approximately 49% were observed only once. The ten most abundant clones make up around 15% of the sample.

As concerns this clonotype: Which antigen it targets is not known. No base quality values were provided; no much bigger clone lies one nucleotide off.

Sample: blood. This receptor was identified in a young man in good health.

CDR3 reads: CASSYSSQGAYEQYF. The nucleotides are TGTGCCAGCAGTTACTCATCACAGGGGGCCTACGAGCAGTACTTC. Recombination linked TRBV6-6 to TRBJ2-7, with TRBD1 identical over 8 junction bases. Per the germline V gene (reference sequence), MNHNY is the CDR1 and SVGAGI is the CDR2. From its cysteine to its phenylalanine, the CDR3 spans 15 amino acids. CDR3 DNA only is kept here, 45 bases in frame from base 1. From V the trimming removes 0 bases and from J it removes 2 bases, while the gene matches leave 3 bases of the junction unaccounted for.